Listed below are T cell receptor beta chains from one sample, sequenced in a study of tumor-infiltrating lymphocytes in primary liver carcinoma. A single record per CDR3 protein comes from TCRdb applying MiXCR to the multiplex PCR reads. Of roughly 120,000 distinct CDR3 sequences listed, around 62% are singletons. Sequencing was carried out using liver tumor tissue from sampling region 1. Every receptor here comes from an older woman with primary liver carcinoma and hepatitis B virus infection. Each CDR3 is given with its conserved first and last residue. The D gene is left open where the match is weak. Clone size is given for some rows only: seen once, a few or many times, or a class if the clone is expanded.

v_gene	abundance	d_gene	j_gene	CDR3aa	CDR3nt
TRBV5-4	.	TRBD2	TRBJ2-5	CTSSPGLTGGEETQYF	TGTACCAGCAGCCCCGGACTAACGGGAGGGGAAGAGACCCAGTACTTC
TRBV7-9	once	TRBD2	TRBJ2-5	CASSYVAGGRDTQYF	TGTGCCAGCAGCTACGTAGCGGGAGGACGAGACACCCAGTACTTC
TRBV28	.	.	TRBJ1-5	CASSSSEHGNNQPQHF	TGTGCCAGCAGTTCCTCGGAACATGGGAACAATCAGCCCCAGCATTTT
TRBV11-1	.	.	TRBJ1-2	CTGSLMDSIYGYTF	TGTACCGGCAGCCTTATGGACAGCATCTATGGCTACACCTTC
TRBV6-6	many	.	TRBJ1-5	CASSYSTGGQPQHF	TGTGCCAGCAGTTACTCGACGGGAGGACAGCCCCAGCATTTT
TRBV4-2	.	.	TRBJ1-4	CASSQDGWRDKEKLLF	TGTGCCAGCAGCCAAGATGGGTGGAGGGACAAAGAAAAACTGCTTTTT
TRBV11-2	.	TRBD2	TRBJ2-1	CVSSSWTSGRRGSSYNEQFF	TGTGTCAGCAGCTCATGGACTAGCGGGAGGCGGGGGAGCTCCTACAATGAGCAGTTCTTC
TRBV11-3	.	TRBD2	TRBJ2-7	CASNLETSGTPGNYEQYF	TGTGCCAGCAACTTAGAGACTAGCGGAACCCCTGGGAACTACGAGCAGTACTTC
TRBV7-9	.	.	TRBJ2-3	CASSFLDTQYF	TGTGCCAGCAGCTTCTTAGATACGCAGTATTTT
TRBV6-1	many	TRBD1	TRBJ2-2	CASRDRVWDTGELFF	TGTGCCAGCAGGGACAGGGTATGGGACACCGGGGAGCTGTTTTTT
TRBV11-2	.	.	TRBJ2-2	CAGSPPQGPTGELFF	TGTGCCGGCAGCCCCCCGCAAGGGCCGACCGGGGAGCTGTTTTTT
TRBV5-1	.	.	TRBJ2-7	CASSTTQPGPYEQYF	TGCGCCAGCAGCACCACACAGCCTGGCCCCTACGAGCAGTACTTC
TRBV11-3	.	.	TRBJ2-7	CASSSDPGSFYEQYF	TGTGCCAGCAGCTCTGACCCAGGGAGCTTTTACGAGCAGTACTTC
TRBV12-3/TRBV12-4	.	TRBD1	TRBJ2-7	CASSLVTGIFSYEQYF	TGTGCCAGCAGTTTAGTGACAGGGATTTTCTCCTACGAGCAGTACTTC
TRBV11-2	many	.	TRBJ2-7	CASRNPGLAYEQYF	TGTGCCAGCAGAAATCCGGGGCTAGCCTACGAGCAGTACTTC